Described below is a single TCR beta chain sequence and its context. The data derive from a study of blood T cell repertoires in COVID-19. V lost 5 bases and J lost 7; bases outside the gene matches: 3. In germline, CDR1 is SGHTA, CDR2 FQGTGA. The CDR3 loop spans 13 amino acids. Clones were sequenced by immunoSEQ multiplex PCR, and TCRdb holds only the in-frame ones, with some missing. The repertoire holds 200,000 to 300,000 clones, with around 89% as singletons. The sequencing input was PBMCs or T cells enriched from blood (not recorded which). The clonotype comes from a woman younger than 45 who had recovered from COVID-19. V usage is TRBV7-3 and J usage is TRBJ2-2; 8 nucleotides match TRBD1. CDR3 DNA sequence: TGTGCCAGCAGCCCGGGACAGGACGGGGAGCTGTTTTTT. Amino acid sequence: CASSPGQDGELFF.